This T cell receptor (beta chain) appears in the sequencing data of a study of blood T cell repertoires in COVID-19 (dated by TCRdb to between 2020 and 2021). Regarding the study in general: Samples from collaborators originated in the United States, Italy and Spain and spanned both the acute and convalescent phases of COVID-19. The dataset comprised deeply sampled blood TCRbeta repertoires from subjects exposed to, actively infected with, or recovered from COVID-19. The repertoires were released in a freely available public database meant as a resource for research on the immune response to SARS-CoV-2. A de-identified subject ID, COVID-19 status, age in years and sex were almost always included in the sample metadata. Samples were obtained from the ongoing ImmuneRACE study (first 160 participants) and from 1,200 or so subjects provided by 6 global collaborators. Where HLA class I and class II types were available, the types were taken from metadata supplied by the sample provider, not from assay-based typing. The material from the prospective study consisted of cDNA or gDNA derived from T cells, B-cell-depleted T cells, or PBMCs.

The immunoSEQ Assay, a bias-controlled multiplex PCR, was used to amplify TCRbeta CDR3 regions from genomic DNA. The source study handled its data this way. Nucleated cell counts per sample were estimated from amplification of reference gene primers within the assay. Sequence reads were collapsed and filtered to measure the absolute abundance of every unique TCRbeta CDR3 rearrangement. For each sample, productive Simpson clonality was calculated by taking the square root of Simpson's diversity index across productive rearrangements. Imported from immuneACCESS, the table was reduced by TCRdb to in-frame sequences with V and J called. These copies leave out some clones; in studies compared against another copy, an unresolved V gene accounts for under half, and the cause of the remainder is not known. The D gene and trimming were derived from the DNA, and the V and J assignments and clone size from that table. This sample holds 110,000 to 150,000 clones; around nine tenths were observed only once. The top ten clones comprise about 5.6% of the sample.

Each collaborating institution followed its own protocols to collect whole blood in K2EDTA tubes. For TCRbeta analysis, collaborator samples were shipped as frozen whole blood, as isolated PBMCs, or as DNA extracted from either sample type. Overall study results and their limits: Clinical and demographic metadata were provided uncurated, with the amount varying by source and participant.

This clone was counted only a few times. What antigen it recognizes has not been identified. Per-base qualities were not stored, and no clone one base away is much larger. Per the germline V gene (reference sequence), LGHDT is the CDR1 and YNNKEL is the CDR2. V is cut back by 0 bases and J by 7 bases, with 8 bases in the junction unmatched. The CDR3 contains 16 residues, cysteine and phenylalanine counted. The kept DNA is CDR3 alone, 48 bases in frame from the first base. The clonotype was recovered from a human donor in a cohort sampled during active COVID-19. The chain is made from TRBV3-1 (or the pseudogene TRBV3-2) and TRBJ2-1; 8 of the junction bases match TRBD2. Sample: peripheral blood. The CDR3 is CASSQDIGRVGNEQFF. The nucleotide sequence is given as TGTGCCAGCAGCCAAGATATCGGGAGGGTTGGTAATGAGCAGTTCTTC.